The 7 T cell receptor beta chains listed next were all sequenced from one sample in a study of long-term antiretroviral therapy in people with HIV. The libraries were made with immunoSEQ v3.0 at survey level. Clones were sequenced by immunoSEQ multiplex PCR, and TCRdb holds only the in-frame ones, with some missing. Of 9,500 to 11,000 clones detected, around three quarters appear once; the ten largest clones hold 15% to 20%. Sequencing was performed on unsorted PBMCs, taken at the start of antiretroviral therapy, before treatment. The receptors come from a man aged 25 to 40 with HIV.

This chain links TRBV7-9 with TRBJ2-7; D not certain. Germline assignment: CDR1 SEHNR and CDR2 FQNEAQ (reference sequence). The CDR3 covers 11 residues. V was trimmed by 5 bases and J by 2 bases, leaving 4 bases between them. Here the CDR3 reads CASSEAYEQYF. DNA of the CDR3: TGTGCCAGCAGCGAAGCCTACGAGCAGTACTTC. The full variable domain, in which reference TRBV7-9 and TRBJ2-7 provide the parts outside the CDR3, is DTGVSQNPRHKITKRGQNVTFRCDPISEHNRLYWYRQTLGQGPEFLTYFQNEAQLEKSRLLSDRFSAERPKGSFSTLEIQRTEQGDSAMYLCASSEAYEQYFGPGTRLTVT.

V gene TRBV4-2 combines with J gene TRBJ2-1, with TRBD2 as a possible D gene (5 bases). CDR1 and CDR2 (germline): LGHNA, YNFKEQ. This CDR3 has 14 amino acids. V lost 3 bases, J lost 0 bases, and 6 bases lay in between. CDR3 sequence (DNA): TGTGCCAGCAGCCAGAGGGACTCCTACAATGAGCAGTTCTTC. This sequence encodes CASSQRDSYNEQFF.

The chain combines TRBV7-8 with TRBJ1-1; D unresolved. V lost 0 bases to trimming and J lost 5 bases, with 10 bases between them. This CDR3 is 14 amino acids long. Germline-derived CDR1 and CDR2 are SGHVS and FQNEAQ. In DNA, the CDR3 is TGTGCCAGCAGCTTAGCGAATCTGGGTACTGAAGCTTTCTTT. Translation: CASSLANLGTEAFF.

The chain has TRBV27 and TRBJ1-2; TRBD1 matches at 10 bases. The CDR3 extends over 13 amino acids. V shed 4 bases and J 8 bases; nucleotides not matched to a gene: 4. Germline V lookup: CDR1 MNHEY, CDR2 SMNVEV (reference sequence). CDR3 residues: CASSSTGGGGYTF. As DNA, the CDR3 is TGTGCCAGCAGTTCGACAGGGGGCGGCGGCTACACCTTC.

This clone was seen a few times. This chain joins TRBV7-9 and TRBJ1-5; D may be TRBD1 (6 bases). Trimming took off 4 bases at V and 6 bases at J, with 10 bases between the two ends. This CDR3 is 13 amino acids long. Per germline, CDR1 SEHNR and CDR2 FQNEAQ (reference sequence). CDR3 loop: CASSSGEVQPQHF. The CDR3 bases are TGTGCCAGCAGCTCAGGGGAGGTTCAGCCCCAGCATTTT.

The table lists this clone with a few counts. This chain links TRBV28 with TRBJ1-1; D remains ambiguous. V was clipped by 3 bases and J by 4 bases, with 12 bases between them. Germline loops: CDR1 MDHEN, CDR2 SYDVKM. This CDR3 spans 14 amino acids. This CDR3 reads CASSFTRALTEAFF. The CDR3 DNA reads TGTGCCAGCAGTTTCACGAGGGCCCTCACTGAAGCTTTCTTT.

This clone came up a few times. The V call is TRBV9, the J call TRBJ1-1; D is unresolved. Trimming cost V 3 bases and J 2 bases, with 29 bases left between them. The CDR3 runs to 20 residues. The germline V gene encodes CDR1 SGDLS and CDR2 YYNGEE. The CDR3 reads CASSEPRIHAEVTPNTEAFF. CDR3 nucleotide sequence: TGTGCCAGCAGCGAGCCCCGGATACACGCCGAAGTCACACCAAACACTGAAGCTTTCTTT. The full variable domain, with the rest looked up from reference TRBV9 and TRBJ1-1, is DSGVTQTPKHLITATGQRVTLRCSPRSGDLSVYWYQQSLDQGLQFLIQYYNGEERAKGNILERFSAQQFPDLHSELNLSSLELGDSALYFCASSEPRIHAEVTPNTEAFFGQGTRLTVV.